The entry below gives a single T cell receptor (beta chain) sequence along with its context. This sample also contains other DNA sequences that code for the same CDR3. Here immunoSEQ multiplex PCR was the method, and the copy in TCRdb shows in-frame clones only, minus some. Here the sample spans just over 150,000 clones, 92% being singletons. This sample is part of a study of blood T cell repertoires in COVID-19. Study background: T cells, B-cell-depleted T cells, or PBMCs provided the cDNA or gDNA that served as material.

This CDR3 has 14 amino acids. The V end was cut by 6 bases, the J end by 3 bases, with 12 bases between. CDR1 is MDHEN and CDR2 is SYDVKM in the germline V gene. In Seattle, patients joined the study during active infection and were tracked longitudinally. Sequenced: peripheral blood. The V gene is TRBV28, the J gene TRBJ1-5; D may be TRBD1 (5 bases). The sequence was obtained from a man aged 25-45 years with COVID-19, enrolled during active disease. CDR3 in DNA: TGTGCCAGCAGCTCGGGGGGATCCAATCAGCCCCAGCATTTT. The encoded protein is CASSSGGSNQPQHF.